Listed below are T cell receptor beta chains from one sample, sequenced in a study of blood T cell repertoires in COVID-19. Clones were read by immunoSEQ multiplex PCR, and TCRdb kept only the in-frame ones, dropping some. Of a few hundred thousand clones in the sample, about 86% were seen once. The sequenced sample was peripheral blood. Receptors originate from a man aged 55 to 70 who had recovered from COVID-19. CDR3s include the opening cysteine and the closing phenylalanine or tryptophan. The D gene is left open where the match is weak. Not every row has a clone size; where given, it reads once, few, many or a size class.

>TRBD1|TRBJ1-1|.|TRBV10-3
CAIAERVQGARGTEAFF
TGTGCCATCGCGGAGAGGGTACAGGGGGCGCGGGGCACTGAAGCTTTCTTT
>.|TRBJ2-3|.|TRBV9
CASSPSRDTQYF
TGTGCCAGCAGCCCTTCCAGAGATACGCAGTATTTT
>.|TRBJ1-5|.|TRBV7-9
CASSLARMGLNSNQPQHF
TGTGCCAGCAGCTTAGCGCGGATGGGACTCAATAGCAATCAGCCCCAGCATTTT
>TRBD1|TRBJ1-6|.|TRBV19
CASSMGRGTSPLHF
TGTGCCAGTAGTATGGGCAGGGGGACTTCACCCCTCCACTTT
>.|TRBJ1-4|.|TRBV12-5
CASEREEKLFF
TGTGCTAGTGAGAGAGAGGAAAAACTGTTTTTT
>.|TRBJ1-6|few|TRBV30
CAWSVDSNNSPLHF
TGTGCCTGGAGTGTGGACAGCAATAATTCACCCCTCCACTTT
>.|TRBJ2-6|.|TRBV6-2/TRBV6-3
CASSPLPGGANVLTF
TGTGCCAGCAGCCCCCTTCCAGGGGGGGCCAACGTCCTGACTTTC
>TRBD1|TRBJ2-3|.|TRBV6-6
CASSYPEDRALDTQYF
TGTGCCAGCAGTTACCCAGAAGACAGGGCCTTAGATACGCAGTATTTT
>TRBD1|TRBJ1-3|once|TRBV9
CASSGQGILSGNTIYF
TGTGCCAGCAGCGGACAGGGGATCCTCTCTGGAAACACCATATATTTT
>TRBD2|TRBJ2-3|.|TRBV7-2
CASSLDLAGNTDTQYF
TGTGCCAGCAGCTTAGATCTAGCGGGGAATACAGATACGCAGTATTTT
>.|TRBJ2-5|.|TRBV28
CASEGNQETQYF
TGTGCCAGCGAGGGTAACCAAGAGACCCAGTACTTC
>TRBD1|TRBJ2-7|.|TRBV11-3
CASSPGTGEREQYF
TGTGCCAGCAGCCCTGGGACAGGGGAGAGGGAGCAGTACTTC
>.|TRBJ1-1|.|TRBV9
CASSVGARRAGFTEAFF
TGTGCCAGCAGCGTTGGGGCCCGTCGGGCGGGGTTCACTGAAGCTTTCTTT
>.|TRBJ1-4|.|TRBV2
CASRREGEKLFF
TGTGCCAGCAGACGGGAGGGTGAAAAACTGTTTTTT
>.|TRBJ1-6|.|TRBV6-5
CASRQQSSYNSPLHF
TGTGCCAGCAGACAACAGAGCTCCTATAATTCACCCCTCCACTTT
>TRBD2|TRBJ2-3|.|TRBV6-1
CASSEGLTSGGADGTDTQYF
TGTGCCAGCAGTGAAGGATTAACTAGCGGGGGGGCCGATGGCACAGATACGCAGTATTTT
>TRBD1|TRBJ1-1|.|TRBV14
CASSPMGTGTEAFF
TGTGCCAGCAGCCCAATGGGGACAGGGACTGAAGCTTTCTTT
>.|TRBJ2-5|.|TRBV11-2
CASSFGNSETQYF
TGTGCCAGCAGCTTTGGCAATTCGGAGACCCAGTACTTC
>.|TRBJ2-2|.|TRBV12-3/TRBV12-4
CASSFAAGELFF
TGTGCCAGCAGTTTTGCAGCCGGGGAGCTGTTTTTT
>.|TRBJ1-5|.|TRBV19
CASSIVSGNQPQHF
TGTGCCAGTAGTATTGTCAGTGGCAATCAGCCCCAGCATTTT
>.|TRBJ2-7|.|TRBV11-2
CASSPDRYSYEQYF
TGTGCCAGCAGCCCGGACAGATACTCCTACGAGCAGTACTTC
>.|TRBJ1-2|.|TRBV12-2
CASRLAGGQSADYGYTF
TGTGCAAGTCGCTTAGCGGGGGGACAGAGCGCAGACTATGGCTACACCTTC
>.|TRBJ2-7|.|TRBV19
CASSKSWFSEQYF
TGTGCCAGTAGTAAAAGCTGGTTCTCCGAGCAGTACTTC
>.|TRBJ2-7|.|TRBV27
CASSPSVGLTTYEQYF
TGTGCCAGCAGTCCCTCGGTGGGGCTTACAACCTACGAGCAGTACTTC
>.|TRBJ2-1|.|TRBV6-5
CASSYRGEQFF
TGTGCCAGCAGTTACCGGGGTGAGCAGTTCTTC
>.|TRBJ2-1|.|TRBV5-1
CASSFDSGTYNEQFF
TGCGCCAGCAGCTTCGACAGTGGAACTTACAATGAGCAGTTCTTC
>TRBD2|TRBJ2-7|once|TRBV19
CASRTTSGAYEQYF
TGTGCCAGTAGGACGACTAGCGGAGCCTACGAGCAGTACTTC
>TRBD1|TRBJ1-2|.|TRBV29-1
CSVPNRGPGGYTF
TGCAGCGTTCCGAACAGGGGGCCGGGGGGCTACACCTTC
>TRBD1|TRBJ1-2|few|TRBV6-5
CASSQGAWDGYTF
TGTGCCAGCAGTCAGGGGGCGTGGGATGGCTACACCTTC
>TRBD1|TRBJ1-1|.|TRBV14
CASSQRTGRNTEAFF
TGTGCCAGCAGCCAGCGGACAGGGAGGAACACTGAAGCTTTCTTT
>TRBD1|TRBJ1-2|few|TRBV15
CATSRNRGDGYTF
TGTGCCACCAGCAGGAACAGGGGGGATGGCTACACCTTC
>.|TRBJ1-5|.|TRBV6-2/TRBV6-3
CASSYTGVGNQPQHF
TGTGCCAGCAGTTACACGGGGGTGGGCAATCAGCCCCAGCATTTT
>.|TRBJ2-7|few|TRBV11-3
CASSRLEGTYEQYF
TGTGCCAGCAGCCGACTGGAGGGAACCTACGAGCAGTACTTC
>TRBD1|TRBJ1-2|.|TRBV25-1
CASSVGTGELWGYGYTF
TGTGCCAGCAGTGTAGGGACAGGGGAGCTGTGGGGCTATGGCTACACCTTC
>TRBD1|TRBJ1-2|.|TRBV6-2/TRBV6-3
CASSYRQGGSYGYTF
TGTGCCAGCAGTTACAGACAGGGAGGTAGCTATGGCTACACCTTC
>TRBD1|TRBJ1-1|.|TRBV19
CASRDRGQTEAFF
TGTGCCAGCCGGGACAGGGGGCAGACTGAAGCTTTCTTT
>.|TRBJ2-7|.|TRBV7-3
CASSPPGGEQYF
TGTGCCAGCAGCCCTCCCGGGGGCGAGCAGTACTTC
>TRBD2|TRBJ2-3|.|TRBV18
CASSPPWGGSTDTQYF
TGTGCCAGCTCACCACCGTGGGGGGGAAGCACAGATACGCAGTATTTT
>.|TRBJ1-5|.|TRBV6-1
CASSELGRQPQHF
TGTGCCAGCAGTGAACTGGGGCGTCAGCCCCAGCATTTT
>.|TRBJ2-2|.|TRBV5-4
CASSSGGEFRELFF
TGTGCCAGCAGCTCTGGCGGGGAATTCCGGGAGCTGTTTTTT
>.|TRBJ1-5|once|TRBV5-8
CASSPERQPQHF
TGTGCCAGCAGTCCCGAGAGGCAGCCCCAGCATTTT
>.|TRBJ2-1|once|TRBV7-2
CAITTWADSYNEQFF
TGTGCCATCACAACCTGGGCAGATTCCTACAATGAGCAGTTCTTC
>.|TRBJ1-5|.|TRBV12-3/TRBV12-4
CASSFLTQPQHF
TGTGCCAGCAGTTTTCTAACCCAGCCCCAGCATTTT